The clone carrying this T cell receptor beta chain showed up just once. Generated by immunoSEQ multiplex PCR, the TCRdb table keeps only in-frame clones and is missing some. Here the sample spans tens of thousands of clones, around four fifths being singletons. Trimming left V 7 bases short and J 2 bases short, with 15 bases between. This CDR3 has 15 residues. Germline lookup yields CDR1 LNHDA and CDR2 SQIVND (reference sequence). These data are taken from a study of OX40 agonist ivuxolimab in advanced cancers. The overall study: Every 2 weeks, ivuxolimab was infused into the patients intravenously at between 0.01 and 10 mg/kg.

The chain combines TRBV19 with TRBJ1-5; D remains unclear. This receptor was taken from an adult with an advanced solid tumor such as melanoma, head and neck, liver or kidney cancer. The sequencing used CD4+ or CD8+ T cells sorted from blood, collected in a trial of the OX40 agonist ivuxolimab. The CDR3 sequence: CASTPDDPGNQPQHF. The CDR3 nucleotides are TGTGCCAGTACCCCGGATGATCCTGGCAATCAGCCCCAGCATTTT.